This is a list of T cell receptor beta chains from one sample in a study of graft-versus-host responses after intestinal transplantation. Method: immunoSEQ multiplex PCR; TCRdb's copy keeps in-frame clones and lacks some. The table lists fewer than 100,000 clones, more than 70% of them singletons. The source was PBMCs, collected 255 days after intestinal transplant. Every receptor here comes from a human patient who received an intestinal transplant, so some T cells may come from the graft donor. CDR3s include the opening cysteine and the closing phenylalanine or tryptophan. Rows may omit the clone size; those that give it use once, few, many or a size class.

>13|.|TRBV5-1|TRBJ2-7
CASSLGGSLEQYF
>15|.|TRBV5-1|TRBJ2-1
CASSSQGRSYNEQFF
>15|.|TRBV13|TRBJ2-7
CASSFLAGGEYEQYF
>16|.|TRBV28|TRBJ1-1
CASSFMKGSLGTEAFF
>16|.|TRBV4-1|TRBJ1-5
CASSQPGQGSTQPQHF
>13|.|TRBV6-5|TRBJ1-1
CASITNANTEAFF
>15|.|TRBV19|TRBJ2-1
CASSIAGDFYNEQFF
>14|.|TRBV6-1|TRBJ1-1
CASTNEGRGTEAFF
>13|.|TRBV7-2|TRBJ1-2
CASSLQVSYGYTF
>14|few|TRBV6-5|TRBJ1-2
CASSGTGESAGYTF
>11|.|TRBV28|TRBJ1-2
CASSWGYGYTF
>14|.|TRBV18|TRBJ1-6
CASSPQVYNSPLHF
>15|.|TRBV7-6|TRBJ2-7
CASSLAGRGGYEQYF
>16|few|TRBV6-1|TRBJ2-3
CASSGLSGGITDTQYF
>14|few|TRBV6-1|TRBJ1-4
CASRAPGTNEKLFF
>14|.|TRBV27|TRBJ1-5
CASSSRLRNQPQHF
>17|.|TRBV28|TRBJ1-2
CASRPPPPEGINYGYTF
>9|.|TRBV30|TRBJ1-1
CASGPEAFF
>12|.|TRBV9|TRBJ1-1
CASRGQGAEAFF
>13|once|TRBV30|TRBJ1-1
CARGGYRNTEAFF
>15|.|TRBV7-2|TRBJ1-2
CASSLRGQGDYGYTF
>12|.|TRBV12-2|TRBJ2-2
CASRLAGGELFF
>14|.|TRBV6-1|TRBJ1-1
CASSDWGRYTEAFF
>14|.|TRBV7-8|TRBJ2-7
CASSPSDPSYEQYF
>16|.|TRBV6-1|TRBJ1-2
CASSGDIEGVLYGYTF
>15|.|TRBV2|TRBJ2-1
CASRPGHVSYNEQFF
>11|.|TRBV28|TRBJ1-4
CASRIDEKLFF
>15|.|TRBV15|TRBJ2-1
CATRHPTDRSNEQFF
>15|few|TRBV4-1|TRBJ1-4
CASSHERTGGEKLFF
>19|.|TRBV7-2|TRBJ1-1
CASSLVGGTGGVAYTEAFF
>13|.|TRBV30|TRBJ1-5
CAWRQGANQPQHF
>14|.|TRBV15|TRBJ1-5
CATSRDRQGQPQHF
>13|.|TRBV2|TRBJ1-2
CASSRDGNYGYTF
>14|few|TRBV2|TRBJ2-3
CASNRQGATDTQYF
>13|.|TRBV6-1|TRBJ2-7
CASPGTQLYEQYF
>14|.|TRBV7-2|TRBJ1-1
CASSYQQGNTEAFF
>17|.|TRBV15|TRBJ2-3
CATSRDLGAGSTDTQYF
>14|once|TRBV15|TRBJ2-5
CATSSSGGEETQYF
>15|.|TRBV11-1|TRBJ2-2
CASSYTGGRTGELFF
>14|.|TRBV2|TRBJ2-2
CASLPFANTGELFF
>15|.|TRBV9|TRBJ1-1
CASSAPGGAGTEAFF
>11|.|TRBV5-1|TRBJ1-1
CASSLGPEAFF
>18|.|TRBV27|TRBJ2-6
CASSHRTGSDSGANVLTF
>13|.|TRBV4-1|TRBJ2-7
CASSQTLTYEQYF
>16|.|TRBV11-2|TRBJ2-5
CASSFGRADGGETQYF
>18|.|TRBV29-1|TRBJ2-1
CSVEGVPGLAGLYNEQFF
>13|.|TRBV11-2|TRBJ2-3
CASSPGGEDTQYF
>16|.|TRBV7-9|TRBJ1-1
CASRPGQGVTNTEAFF
>13|.|TRBV29-1|TRBJ1-1
CSVWGHGAAEAFF
>14|.|TRBV7-9|TRBJ1-1
CASSLGTGITEAFF
>14|once|TRBV5-1|TRBJ2-5
CASSFSRGEETQYF
>16|.|TRBV27|TRBJ2-3
CASSPREGPSTDTQYF
>17|.|TRBV2|TRBJ1-3
CASSDISGQYSGNTIYF
>13|.|TRBV25-1|TRBJ1-1
CASSGTLNTEAFF
>14|.|TRBV28|TRBJ1-1
CATSSTYRQGEAFF
>11|.|TRBV6-5|TRBJ2-2
CASSYLGELFF
>15|.|TRBV15|TRBJ2-3
CATGTGVLGLGTQYF
>14|once|TRBV11-2|TRBJ2-7
CASSLGFSSYEQYF
>12|.|TRBV6-5|TRBJ1-1
CASSEYSVKAFF